The next 21 T cell receptor beta chains were all read from a single sample in a study of T cells in localized non-small cell lung cancer. Sequencing used immunoSEQ multiplex PCR; TCRdb keeps in-frame clones, though not all of them. This table holds about 59,000 clones, roughly 90% found once. The sample was peripheral blood, taken before any cancer treatment. Receptor source: a man aged 35-69 years with stage I squamous cell lung carcinoma.

The CDR3 is CSVGTSGNNEQFF. In nucleotides, the CDR3 is TGCAGCGTTGGGACTAGCGGGAACAATGAGCAGTTCTTC. The chain combines TRBV29-1 with TRBJ2-1, with TRBD2 matching over 12 bases. Germline CDR1 and CDR2: SQVTM and ANQGSEA. The CDR3 length is 13 residues. The V and J ends lost 4 bases and 5 bases, in that order; junction bases with no gene match: 0.

This CDR3 is CASSGREGMSYEQYF. DNA of the CDR3: TGCGCCAGCAGCGGGCGAGAGGGGATGTCCTACGAGCAGTACTTC. V gene TRBV5-1 combines with J gene TRBJ2-7; D is possibly TRBD1 or TRBD2 (5 bases each). This CDR3 comprises 15 residues. Between the trimmed V and J ends, which lost 4 bases and 1 base, there was a span of 15 bases. Germline V CDR1 and CDR2: SGHRS, YFSETQ. The full variable domain, rest sourced from reference TRBV5-1 and TRBJ2-7, is KAGVTQTPRYLIKTRGQQVTLSCSPISGHRSVSWYQQTPGQGLQFLFEYFSETQRNKGNFPGRFSGRQFSNSRSEMNVSTLELGDSALYLCASSGREGMSYEQYFGPGTRLTVT.

V is TRBV11-1 and J is TRBJ2-5; 8 bases line up with TRBD2. The V segment lost 4 bases and the J segment 5 bases; nucleotides outside the gene matches: 6. Looked up from germline, CDR1 is SGHAT and CDR2 is FQDESV (reference sequence). This CDR3 has 14 residues. The CDR3 sequence: CASSSPGGRETQYF. The CDR3 nucleotides read TGTGCCAGCAGCTCTCCGGGAGGGAGGGAGACCCAGTACTTC. Using reference TRBV11-1 and TRBJ2-5 for the parts outside the CDR3, the full variable domain is EAEVAQSPRYKITEKSQAVAFWCDPISGHATLYWYRQILGQGPELLVQFQDESVVDDSQLPKDRFSAERLKGVDSTLKIQPAELGDSAMYLCASSSPGGRETQYFGPGTRLLVL.

In this sample, this clone turned up a few times. The V call is TRBV6-6, the J call TRBJ2-1; D could derive from TRBD1 or TRBD2 (5 bases each). Germline loops: CDR1 MNHNY, CDR2 SVGAGI (reference sequence). Trimming left V 10 bases short and J 3 bases short, with 10 bases between. This CDR3 is built from 12 residues. CDR3 protein: CATGTSYNEQFF. CDR3 nucleotide sequence: TGTGCCACCGGGACCAGCTACAATGAGCAGTTCTTC.

The sample holds one count of this clone. The chain uses TRBV6-1 and TRBJ2-7; TRBD2 might be the D (5 bases). This CDR3 comprises 14 residues. From germline, CDR1 is MNHNS and CDR2 SASEGT. V gave up 6 bases and J gave up 3 bases, with 15 bases separating them. This CDR3 is CASREGSPHYEQYF. CDR3 nucleotides: TGTGCCAGCAGAGAGGGTTCCCCTCACTACGAGCAGTACTTC.

This chain links TRBV5-4 with TRBJ2-3, with D possibly being TRBD2 (6 bases). The CDR3 runs 15 residues. CDR1 and CDR2 (germline): SGHNT, YYREEE (reference sequence). V lost 4 bases and J lost 0, with 12 bases in between. The CDR3 region is CASSVSGTSTDTQYF. CDR3 sequence (DNA): TGTGCCAGCAGCGTTAGCGGAACTAGCACAGATACGCAGTATTTT.

The V call is TRBV7-3, the J call TRBJ2-7, with 9 bases identical to TRBD2. The CDR3 sequence is 15 residues long. Germline-derived CDR1 and CDR2 are SGHTA and FQGTGA. Losses at the gene ends were 4 bases for V and 5 bases for J; bases not matched to a gene: 9. CDR3 residues: CASSSSGTSTHEQYF. CDR3 DNA: TGTGCCAGCAGCTCTTCAGGGACTAGCACCCACGAGCAGTACTTC.

The rearrangement links TRBV2 to TRBJ1-5; no reliable D call. The CDR3 runs 15 residues. V was pared by 2 bases and J by 9 bases, with 17 bases between. CDR1 is SNHLY, CDR2 FYNNEI, per germline. The CDR3 sequence: CASSEMGNIAGPQHF. The DNA for the CDR3 is TGTGCCAGCAGTGAAATGGGCAATATCGCTGGGCCCCAGCATTTT.

The rearrangement joins TRBV7-2 to TRBJ2-5; tentative D call: TRBD2 (6 bases). Trimming stripped 3 bases from V and 1 base from J, with 9 bases between. There are 14 residues in the CDR3. Germline CDR1 is SGHTA and CDR2 is FQGNSA. Written as DNA, the CDR3 is TGTGCCAGCAGCTTCCGCGGGACCCAAGAGACCCAGTACTTC. It specifies CASSFRGTQETQYF.

The gene calls are TRBV5-1 and TRBJ1-1; 7 bases agree with TRBD1. The length of the CDR3 is 12 residues. Germline CDR1 is SGHRS and CDR2 is YFSETQ. J gave up 11 bases and V 4 bases, and 8 bases lay outside the gene matches. The CDR3 reads CASSPGGWRAFF. Written as DNA, the CDR3 is TGCGCCAGCAGCCCAGGGGGATGGAGGGCTTTCTTT.

The V gene is TRBV18, the J gene TRBJ1-5, with TRBD1 as a possible D gene (5 bases). Germline V gene data show CDR1 as KGHSH and CDR2 as LQKENI. The CDR3 is 13 amino acids. V was clipped by 6 bases and J by 5 bases, with 11 bases between them. The CDR3 sequence: CASSDSRDQPQHF. CDR3 DNA sequence: TGTGCCAGCTCCGACAGTCGGGATCAGCCCCAGCATTTT. The variable domain in full, with the rest retrieved from reference TRBV18 and TRBJ1-5, is NAGVMQNPRHLVRRRGQEARLRCSPMKGHSHVYWYRQLPEEGLKFMVYLQKENIIDESGMPKERFSAEFPKEGPSILRIQQVVRGDSAAYFCASSDSRDQPQHFGDGTRLSIL.

The CDR3 spells CSVTLLGGQIEAFF. The CDR3 DNA reads TGCAGCGTTACCCTCTTAGGGGGCCAGATTGAAGCTTTCTTT. This chain joins TRBV29-1 and TRBJ1-1; TRBD1 matches at 7 bases. J was trimmed by 7 bases and V by 5 bases; bases with no gene match: 13. This CDR3 is 14 amino acids long. Germline CDR1 and CDR2: SQVTM and ANQGSEA.

The V and J genes are TRBV19 and TRBJ1-1; D not resolved. CDR3 length: 13 residues. The V end lost 5 bases, the J end lost 7 bases, and 14 bases lay between the germline ends. Germline V CDR1 and CDR2: LNHDA, SQIVND (reference sequence). As DNA, the CDR3 is TGTGCCAGTAGTGCGCGTGCACGTGGTGAAGCTTTCTTT. Encoded protein: CASSARARGEAFF.

This chain joins TRBV2 and TRBJ2-7; a weak D match, TRBD1 (5 bases). Germline loops: CDR1 SNHLY, CDR2 FYNNEI. The CDR3 has 14 residues. V was pared by 5 bases and J by 2 bases, with 13 bases between. The CDR3 coding sequence is TGTGCCAGCAGTTTCCAGGGATACACCTACGAGCAGTACTTC. The encoded protein is CASSFQGYTYEQYF.

V usage is TRBV27 and J usage is TRBJ2-3; no clear D. The V end lost 4 bases, the J end lost 3 bases, and 8 bases lay between the germline ends. CDR3 size: 13 residues. Per the germline V gene, CDR1 is MNHEY and CDR2 is SMNVEV (reference sequence). CDR3 region: CASSSFSTDTQYF. CDR3 nucleotide sequence: TGTGCCAGCAGTTCCTTCAGTACAGATACGCAGTATTTT.

The DNA for the CDR3 is TGTGCCAGCAGCTCCCAGGGGCGGATTTCAGCTTTCTTT. Translating it yields CASSSQGRISAFF. The chain couples TRBV7-8 to TRBJ1-1; D is perhaps TRBD1 (6 bases). Trimming shortened V by 4 bases and J by 10 bases, and 16 bases separated the two germline ends. The CDR3 runs 13 residues. Germline CDR1 SGHVS, CDR2 FQNEAQ.

The gene calls are TRBV18 and TRBJ2-1, with 11 bases that match TRBD2. CDR1 and CDR2 from the germline V gene are KGHSH and LQKENI. The CDR3 loop spans 16 amino acids. J gave up 7 bases and V 1 base, and 6 bases lay outside the gene matches. The CDR3 coding sequence is TGTGCCAGCTCACCACTCGGGACTAGCGGAGGTAATGAGCAGTTCTTC. It specifies CASSPLGTSGGNEQFF.

The chain combines TRBV7-9 with TRBJ2-1; TRBD1 matches 7 bases. Germline CDR1 reads SEHNR; CDR2 reads FQNEAQ (reference sequence). With 3 bases clipped from V and 0 bases from J, the junction kept 2 bases outside the gene matches. This CDR3 contains 15 residues. The CDR3 DNA sequence: TGTGCCAGCAGCTTGACAGGGAGCTCCTACAATGAGCAGTTCTTC. It encodes CASSLTGSSYNEQFF. Full variable domain (rest looked up from reference TRBV7-9 and TRBJ2-1): DTGVSQNPRHKITKRGQNVTFRCDPISEHNRLYWYRQTLGQGPEFLTYFQNEAQLEKSRLLSDRFSAERPKGSFSTLEIQRTEQGDSAMYLCASSLTGSSYNEQFFGPGTRLTVL.

This clone occurred a few times. The chain couples TRBV5-1 to TRBJ1-1, with D possibly being TRBD1 (6 bases). Germline V CDR1 and CDR2: SGHRS, YFSETQ. V was pared by 5 bases and J by 1 base, with 9 bases between. The CDR3 has 13 amino acids. In DNA, the CDR3 is TGCGCCAGCAGTACACAGGGGAACACTGAAGCTTTCTTT. Amino acids: CASSTQGNTEAFF.

The chain is built from TRBV29-1 and TRBJ1-3, with TRBD1 identical over 10 bases. The V segment lost 6 bases and the J segment 7 bases; nucleotides outside the gene matches: 6. This CDR3 has 13 residues. The germline V gene encodes CDR1 SQVTM and CDR2 ANQGSEA. CDR3 amino acids: CSVGGTGENTIYF. Written as DNA, the CDR3 is TGCAGCGTGGGCGGGACAGGGGAGAACACCATATATTTT.

CDR3 loop: CASSPNRRSYGYTF. CDR3 nucleotide sequence: TGTGCCAGCAGTCCCAATCGGCGAAGCTATGGCTACACCTTC. J is TRBJ1-2 and V is TRBV7-2; no clear D gene. The CDR3 consists of 14 residues. Germline CDR1 SGHTA, CDR2 FQGNSA. Between the trimmed V and J ends, which lost 6 bases and 4 bases, there was a span of 15 bases.